This T cell receptor beta chain appears in the sequencing data of a study of cytomegalovirus exposure and HLA in healthy donors. Study results and caveats: Previously analyzed data showed that most TCR beta V segments were productive at a frequency of about 87% or about 30%. Indistinguishability led to the exclusion of some V segments, TRBV6-2 and TRBV6-3 included.

Primers: 60 Vbeta forward and 13 Jbeta reverse. TCRdb keeps only in-frame clones here, not all; method: immunoSEQ multiplex PCR. Of 75,000 to 100,000 clones in the sample, 73% were seen once. With regard to this clone: The antigen remains unidentified.

Germline V lookup: CDR1 MGHDK, CDR2 SYGVNS. This CDR3 has 16 amino acids. Trimming removed 2 bases from V and 5 bases from J, with 18 bases in between. Among the donors, all were healthy bone marrow donors. The receptor comes from a man between 40 and 49 years old in good health and CMV-seronegative. The sequenced sample consisted of PBMCs. The chain carries TRBV25-1 and TRBJ2-5; a possible D gene is TRBD1 (6 bases). The CDR3 reads CASSERRQVEGETQYF. CDR3 sequence (DNA): TGTGCCAGCAGTGAAAGAAGACAGGTTGAGGGCGAGACCCAGTACTTC.